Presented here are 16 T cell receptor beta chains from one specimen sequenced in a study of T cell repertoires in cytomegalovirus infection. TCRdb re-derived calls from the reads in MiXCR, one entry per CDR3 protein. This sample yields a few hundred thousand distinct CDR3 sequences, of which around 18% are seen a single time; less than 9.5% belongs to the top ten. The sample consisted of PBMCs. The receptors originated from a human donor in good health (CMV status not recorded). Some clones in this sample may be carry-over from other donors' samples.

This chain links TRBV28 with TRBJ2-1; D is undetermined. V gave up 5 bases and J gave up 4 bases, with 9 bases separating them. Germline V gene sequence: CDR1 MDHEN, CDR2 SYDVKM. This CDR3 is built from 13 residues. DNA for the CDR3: TGTGCCAGCAGTCGGACCGCGTACAATGAGCAGTTCTTC. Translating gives CASSRTAYNEQFF.

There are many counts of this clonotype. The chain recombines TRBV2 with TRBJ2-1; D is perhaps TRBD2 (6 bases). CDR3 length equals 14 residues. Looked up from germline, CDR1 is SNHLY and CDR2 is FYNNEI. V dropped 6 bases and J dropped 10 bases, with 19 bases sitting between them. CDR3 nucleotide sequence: TGTGCCAGCAGCCCCGCCCCCCTAGCGCGCGAGCAGTTCTTC. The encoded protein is CASSPAPLAREQFF.

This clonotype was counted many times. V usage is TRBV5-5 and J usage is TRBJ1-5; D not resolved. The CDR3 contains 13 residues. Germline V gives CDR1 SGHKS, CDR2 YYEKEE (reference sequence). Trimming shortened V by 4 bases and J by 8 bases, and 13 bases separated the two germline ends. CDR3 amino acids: CASSLDPAKPQHF. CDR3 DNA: TGTGCCAGCAGCCTGGACCCTGCTAAGCCCCAGCATTTT.

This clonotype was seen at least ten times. The DNA for the CDR3 is TGTGCCAGCAGCTTTTATACAAACGGGAATCAGCCCCAGCATTTT. Translated, it gives CASSFYTNGNQPQHF. The V call is TRBV7-2, the J call TRBJ1-5; D is uncertain. CDR1 and CDR2 from the germline V gene are SGHTA and FQGNSA. The CDR3 consists of 15 residues. Trimming cost V 3 bases and J 4 bases, with 13 bases left between them.

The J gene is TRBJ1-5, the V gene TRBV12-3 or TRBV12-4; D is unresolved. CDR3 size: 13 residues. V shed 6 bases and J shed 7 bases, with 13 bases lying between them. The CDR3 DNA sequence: TGTGCCAGCAGACATTCACCTGGGCAGCCCCAGCATTTT. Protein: CASRHSPGQPQHF.

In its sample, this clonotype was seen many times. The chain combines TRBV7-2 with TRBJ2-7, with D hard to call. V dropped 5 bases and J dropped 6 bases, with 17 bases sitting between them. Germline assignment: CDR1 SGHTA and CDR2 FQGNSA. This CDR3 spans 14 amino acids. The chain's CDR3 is CASSRPSGGLEQYF. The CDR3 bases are TGTGCCAGCAGCCGCCCGTCGGGTGGGCTCGAGCAGTACTTC.

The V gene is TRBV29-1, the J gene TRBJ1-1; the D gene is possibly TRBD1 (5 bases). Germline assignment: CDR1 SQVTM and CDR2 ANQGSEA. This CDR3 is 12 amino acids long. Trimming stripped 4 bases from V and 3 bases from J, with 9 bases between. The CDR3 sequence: CSVGGWDTEAFF. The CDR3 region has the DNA TGCAGCGTTGGGGGGTGGGACACTGAAGCTTTCTTT.

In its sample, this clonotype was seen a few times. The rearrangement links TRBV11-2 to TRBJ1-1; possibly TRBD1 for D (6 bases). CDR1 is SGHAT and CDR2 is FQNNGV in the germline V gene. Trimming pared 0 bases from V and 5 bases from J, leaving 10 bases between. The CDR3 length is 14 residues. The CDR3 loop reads CASSLDHTGTEAFF. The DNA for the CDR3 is TGTGCCAGCAGCTTAGATCATACAGGGACTGAAGCTTTCTTT.

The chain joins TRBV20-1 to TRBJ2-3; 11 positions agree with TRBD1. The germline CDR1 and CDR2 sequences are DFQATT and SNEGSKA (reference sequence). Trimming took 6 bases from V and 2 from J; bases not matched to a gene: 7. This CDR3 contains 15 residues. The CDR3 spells CSAGQGGGPTDTQYF. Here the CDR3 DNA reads TGCAGTGCGGGACAGGGGGGGGGCCCCACAGATACGCAGTATTTT.

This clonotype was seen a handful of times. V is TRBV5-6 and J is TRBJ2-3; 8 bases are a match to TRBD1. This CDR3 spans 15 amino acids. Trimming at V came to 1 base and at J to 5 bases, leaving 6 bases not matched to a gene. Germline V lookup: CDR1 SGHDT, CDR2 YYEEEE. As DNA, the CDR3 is TGTGCCAGCAGCTTGCGGACAGGGAAGAAAGATACGCAGTATTTT. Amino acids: CASSLRTGKKDTQYF.

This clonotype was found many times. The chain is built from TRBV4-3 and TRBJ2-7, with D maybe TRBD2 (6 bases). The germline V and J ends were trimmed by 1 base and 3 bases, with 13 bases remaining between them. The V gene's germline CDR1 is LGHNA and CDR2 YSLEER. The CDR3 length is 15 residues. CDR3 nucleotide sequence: TGCGCCAGCAGCCAAGGGTCCGGGAGTATCTACGAGCAGTACTTC. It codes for CASSQGSGSIYEQYF.

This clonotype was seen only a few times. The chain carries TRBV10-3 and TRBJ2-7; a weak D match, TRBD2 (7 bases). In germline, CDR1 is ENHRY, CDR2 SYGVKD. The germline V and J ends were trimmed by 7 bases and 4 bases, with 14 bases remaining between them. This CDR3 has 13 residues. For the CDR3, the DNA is TGTGCCATCAAACACAGGGAGGGGTACGAGCAGTACTTC. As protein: CAIKHREGYEQYF.

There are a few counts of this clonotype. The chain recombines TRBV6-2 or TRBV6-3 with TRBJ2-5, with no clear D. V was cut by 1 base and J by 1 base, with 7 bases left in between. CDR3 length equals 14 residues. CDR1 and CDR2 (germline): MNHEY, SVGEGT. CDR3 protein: CASSYYQLQETQYF. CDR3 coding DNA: TGTGCCAGCAGTTACTACCAACTCCAAGAGACCCAGTACTTC.

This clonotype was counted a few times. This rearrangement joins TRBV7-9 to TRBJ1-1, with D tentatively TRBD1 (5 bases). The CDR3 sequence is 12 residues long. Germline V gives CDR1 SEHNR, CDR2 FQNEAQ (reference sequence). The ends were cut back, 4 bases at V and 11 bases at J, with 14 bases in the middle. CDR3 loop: CASSSWGNEAFF. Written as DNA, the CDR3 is TGTGCCAGCAGCTCTTGGGGGAATGAGGCTTTCTTT.

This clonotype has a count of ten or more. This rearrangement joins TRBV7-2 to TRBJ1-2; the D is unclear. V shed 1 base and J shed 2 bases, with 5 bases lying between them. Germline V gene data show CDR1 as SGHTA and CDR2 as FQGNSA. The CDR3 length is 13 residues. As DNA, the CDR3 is TGTGCCAGCAGCTTAGGCCCGAACTATGGCTACACCTTC. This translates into CASSLGPNYGYTF.

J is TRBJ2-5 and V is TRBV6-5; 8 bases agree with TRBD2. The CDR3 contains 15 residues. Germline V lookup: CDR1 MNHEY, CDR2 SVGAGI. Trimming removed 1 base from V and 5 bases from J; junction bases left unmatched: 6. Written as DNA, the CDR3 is TGTGCCAGCAGTTACTACGGGGGGGCAGGGGAGACCCAGTACTTC. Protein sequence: CASSYYGGAGETQYF.